This is a list of T cell receptor beta chains from one sample in a study of cytomegalovirus exposure and HLA in healthy donors. TCRdb keeps only in-frame clones here, not all; method: immunoSEQ multiplex PCR. This table holds about 120,000 clones, 70% to 85% found once. Sequencing was done on a sample of PBMCs. These receptor sequences come from a male donor in good health and CMV-seropositive. CDR3s include the opening cysteine and the closing phenylalanine or tryptophan. Each record gives: CDR3 length, J gene, V gene, CDR3 protein.

len: 16; j_gene: TRBJ1-1; v_gene: TRBV5-1; CDR3aa: CASSLVAGRQNTEAFF
len: 17; j_gene: TRBJ2-2; v_gene: TRBV5-1; CDR3aa: CASSLDPLGGDTGELFF
len: 14; j_gene: TRBJ2-5; v_gene: TRBV19; CDR3aa: CASSTDRAGGLQYF
len: 12; j_gene: TRBJ1-1; v_gene: TRBV29-1; CDR3aa: CSVRQTNTEAFF
len: 15; j_gene: TRBJ1-5; v_gene: TRBV28; CDR3aa: CASTNVGTGNQPQHF
len: 11; j_gene: TRBJ2-2; v_gene: TRBV6-5; CDR3aa: CANSGRLGLFF
len: 13; j_gene: TRBJ2-5; v_gene: TRBV6-5; CDR3aa: CASSYSSRGTQYF
len: 14; j_gene: TRBJ1-2; v_gene: TRBV7-2; CDR3aa: CASSPTDRTYGYTF
len: 11; j_gene: TRBJ2-1; v_gene: TRBV20-1; CDR3aa: CSATRSNEQFF
len: 13; j_gene: TRBJ2-7; v_gene: TRBV2; CDR3aa: CASSGSGGDEQYF
len: 14; j_gene: TRBJ2-1; v_gene: TRBV10-3; CDR3aa: CAISQGQGLNEQFF
len: 15; j_gene: TRBJ1-5; v_gene: TRBV15; CDR3aa: CATSSGTYSNQPQHF
len: 13; j_gene: TRBJ1-3; v_gene: TRBV4-1; CDR3aa: CASSQVAGNTIYF
len: 14; j_gene: TRBJ1-1; v_gene: TRBV7-6; CDR3aa: CASSLGTGTTEAFF
len: 13; j_gene: TRBJ2-1; v_gene: TRBV11-2; CDR3aa: CASNQGLDNEQFF
len: 16; j_gene: TRBJ2-2; v_gene: TRBV5-5; CDR3aa: CASSLGPAVFTGELFF
len: 15; j_gene: TRBJ1-2; v_gene: TRBV7-9; CDR3aa: CSSSPRTVYDYGYTF
len: 12; j_gene: TRBJ2-7; v_gene: TRBV2; CDR3aa: CASSKGSNEQYF
len: 13; j_gene: TRBJ2-5; v_gene: TRBV28; CDR3aa: CASSSTGQETQYF
len: 14; j_gene: TRBJ2-5; v_gene: TRBV2; CDR3aa: CASTWGRGWETQYF
len: 13; j_gene: TRBJ1-1; v_gene: TRBV2; CDR3aa: CASSAGVNTEAFF
len: 15; j_gene: TRBJ2-7; v_gene: TRBV6-5; CDR3aa: CASSPIGGRPYEQYF
len: 14; j_gene: TRBJ2-1; v_gene: TRBV19; CDR3aa: CASTDPGLGSEQFF
len: 13; j_gene: TRBJ2-7; v_gene: TRBV27; CDR3aa: CASSYTRASDMNF
len: 13; j_gene: TRBJ2-1; v_gene: TRBV18; CDR3aa: CASSASEGNEQFF
len: 15; j_gene: TRBJ2-2; v_gene: TRBV7-6; CDR3aa: CASSKGQGSTGELFF
len: 14; j_gene: TRBJ1-2; v_gene: TRBV6-1; CDR3aa: CASNPTGNNYGYTF
len: 16; j_gene: TRBJ1-3; v_gene: TRBV28; CDR3aa: CASTTSLVSSGNTIYF
len: 13; j_gene: TRBJ2-7; v_gene: TRBV2; CDR3aa: CASSAGQGVEQYF
len: 14; j_gene: TRBJ2-1; v_gene: TRBV5-4; CDR3aa: CASSFGRRINEQFF
len: 15; j_gene: TRBJ2-5; v_gene: TRBV4-2; CDR3aa: CAGSQVASSEETQYF
len: 15; j_gene: TRBJ1-1; v_gene: TRBV18; CDR3aa: CASSPQIVENTEAFF
len: 12; j_gene: TRBJ1-1; v_gene: TRBV30; CDR3aa: CAWTNPGVKAFF
len: 18; j_gene: TRBJ2-3; v_gene: TRBV9; CDR3aa: CASSVAFRGQLLTDTQYF
len: 16; j_gene: TRBJ1-2; v_gene: TRBV5-6; CDR3aa: CASSGYTGGSNYGYTF
len: 12; j_gene: TRBJ2-7; v_gene: TRBV18; CDR3aa: CASSRESDEQYF
len: 13; j_gene: TRBJ1-1; v_gene: TRBV4-1; CDR3aa: CASSPVGSTEAFF
len: 13; j_gene: TRBJ1-1; v_gene: TRBV19; CDR3aa: CASSPRFDTEAFF
len: 12; j_gene: TRBJ1-6; v_gene: TRBV2; CDR3aa: CASSADTPPLHF
len: 15; j_gene: TRBJ1-6; v_gene: TRBV7-9; CDR3aa: CASRKTTGGNSPLHF
len: 15; j_gene: TRBJ2-1; v_gene: TRBV27; CDR3aa: CASSPGLAGFNEQFF
len: 13; j_gene: TRBJ1-3; v_gene: TRBV7-9; CDR3aa: CALGQDSGNTIYF
len: 13; j_gene: TRBJ1-4; v_gene: TRBV5-1; CDR3aa: CASSREANEKLFF
len: 13; j_gene: TRBJ2-1; v_gene: TRBV6-1; CDR3aa: CAGGASSYNEQFF
len: 12; j_gene: TRBJ1-1; v_gene: TRBV19; CDR3aa: CASSDAGTEAFF
len: 18; j_gene: TRBJ2-6; v_gene: TRBV9; CDR3aa: CASSREGRVVPGANGLTF
len: 14; j_gene: TRBJ2-3; v_gene: TRBV11-2; CDR3aa: CASSFAGSTDTQYF
len: 19; j_gene: TRBJ1-2; v_gene: TRBV28; CDR3aa: CASSPPPGTGRGSNYGYTF
len: 16; j_gene: NA; v_gene: TRBV9; CDR3aa: CASSAGLAGVSYEQYF
len: 16; j_gene: TRBJ1-2; v_gene: TRBV6-6; CDR3aa: CASSYEGGRGGYGYTF
len: 14; j_gene: TRBJ1-2; v_gene: TRBV6-1; CDR3aa: CASRKRGASYGYTF
len: 17; j_gene: TRBJ2-2; v_gene: TRBV28; CDR3aa: CASISSGLNANTGELFF
len: 19; j_gene: TRBJ1-3; v_gene: TRBV7-6; CDR3aa: CASSLASTGTLFSGNTIYF
len: 18; j_gene: TRBJ2-2; v_gene: TRBV30; CDR3aa: CAWSHTSGGYVNTGELFF
len: 16; j_gene: TRBJ2-1; v_gene: TRBV5-6; CDR3aa: CASSLEGLAVYNEQFF
len: 15; j_gene: TRBJ1-6; v_gene: TRBV11-2; CDR3aa: CASSLSGQGYSPLHF